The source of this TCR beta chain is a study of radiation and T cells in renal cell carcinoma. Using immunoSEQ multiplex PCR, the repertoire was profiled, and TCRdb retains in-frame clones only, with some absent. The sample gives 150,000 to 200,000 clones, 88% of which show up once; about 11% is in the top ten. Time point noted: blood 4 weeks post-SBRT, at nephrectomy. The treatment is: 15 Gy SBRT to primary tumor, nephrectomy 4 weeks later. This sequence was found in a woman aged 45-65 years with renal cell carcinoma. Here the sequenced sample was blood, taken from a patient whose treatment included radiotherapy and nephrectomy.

The CDR3 DNA follows: TGTGCCAGCAGCGTCAGAGAGCAAGAGACCCAGTACTTC. It encodes CASSVREQETQYF. This sequence joins TRBV2 and TRBJ2-5, with D unclear. V lost 6 bases, J lost 2 bases, and 10 bases lay in between. This CDR3 has 13 amino acids. CDR1 is SNHLY and CDR2 is FYNNEI in the germline V gene.